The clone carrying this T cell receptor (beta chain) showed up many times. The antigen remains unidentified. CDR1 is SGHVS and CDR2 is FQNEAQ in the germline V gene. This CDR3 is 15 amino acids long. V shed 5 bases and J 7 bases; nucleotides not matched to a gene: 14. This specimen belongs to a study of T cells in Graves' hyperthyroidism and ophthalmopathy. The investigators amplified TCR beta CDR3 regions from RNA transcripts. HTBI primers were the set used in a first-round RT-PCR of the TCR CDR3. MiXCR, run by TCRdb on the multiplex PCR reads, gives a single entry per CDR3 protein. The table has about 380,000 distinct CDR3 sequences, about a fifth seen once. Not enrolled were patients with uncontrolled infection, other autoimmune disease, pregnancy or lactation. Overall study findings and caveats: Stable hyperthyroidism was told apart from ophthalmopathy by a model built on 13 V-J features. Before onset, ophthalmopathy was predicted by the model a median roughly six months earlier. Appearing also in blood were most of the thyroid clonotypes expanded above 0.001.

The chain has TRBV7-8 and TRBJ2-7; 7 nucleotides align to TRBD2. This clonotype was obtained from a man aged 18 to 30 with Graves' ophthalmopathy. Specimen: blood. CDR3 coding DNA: TGTGCCAGCAGCCTGTCCTGGGGGGGGACGGGGGAGCAGTACTTC. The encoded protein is CASSLSWGGTGEQYF.